This T cell receptor (beta chain) is from a study of T cells in Graves' hyperthyroidism and ophthalmopathy. Study-level results: Blood shared most expanded thyroid clonotypes above 0.001. A model built on 13 V-J features separated ophthalmopathy from stable hyperthyroidism.

Researchers amplified the TCR beta CDR3 regions from RNA transcripts. The HTBI primer set was used in a first-round RT-PCR of the TCR CDR3. TCRdb used MiXCR to reprocess the multiplex PCR reads, holding one entry per CDR3 protein. There are 250,000 to 300,000 distinct CDR3 sequences in the sample; less than 15% occur only once, and about an eighth lies in the top ten. As for this clonotype: Antigen unknown.

The specimen was blood. This receptor was taken from a woman aged 40 to 49 with Graves' hyperthyroidism that later progressed to Graves' ophthalmopathy.

Here the CDR3 reads CASSSVTGPTRNEQFF. In DNA form, the CDR3 reads TGTGCCAGCAGTTCAGTAACGGGCCCAACTAGGAATGAGCAGTTCTTC. The chain combines TRBV6-2 or TRBV6-3 with TRBJ2-1, with a tentative D call TRBD2 (5 bases). The V end was cut by 4 bases, the J end by 7 bases, with 20 bases between. Germline CDR1 and CDR2: MNHEY and SVGEGT. This CDR3 is built from 16 residues.